This T cell receptor (beta chain) is from a study of PD-1 blockade in classical Hodgkin lymphoma. Study details: Patients were given intravenous nivolumab, 3 mg/kg, every 2 weeks. General observations from the study: Complete responders had baseline diversity similar to newly diagnosed patients. At baseline, newly diagnosed patients reportedly showed less TCR diversity than healthy donors.

The germline V gene has CDR1 MNHNS and CDR2 SASEGT. This CDR3 has 20 amino acids. Trimming at V came to 4 bases and at J to 4 bases, leaving 19 bases not matched to a gene. Concerning this clone: Antigen: not known.

Produced via immunoSEQ multiplex PCR; TCRdb's table is partial and in-frame only. Of about 43,000 clones detected, under 75% appear once; the ten largest clones hold 2.5% to 3%. Every patient relapsed after autologous stem cell transplantation, and brentuximab vedotin exposure varied. The receptor comes from a human donor with classical Hodgkin lymphoma. V and J are TRBV6-1 and TRBJ2-1, with 10 nucleotides matching TRBD2. The specimen comprised peripheral blood mononuclear cells (PBMCs), sampled before the second cycle of nivolumab. CDR3 region: CASSGLLAGVGRDNYNEQFF. CDR3 nucleotide sequence: TGTGCCAGCAGTGGTCTCCTAGCGGGAGTGGGACGGGACAATTACAATGAGCAGTTCTTC.